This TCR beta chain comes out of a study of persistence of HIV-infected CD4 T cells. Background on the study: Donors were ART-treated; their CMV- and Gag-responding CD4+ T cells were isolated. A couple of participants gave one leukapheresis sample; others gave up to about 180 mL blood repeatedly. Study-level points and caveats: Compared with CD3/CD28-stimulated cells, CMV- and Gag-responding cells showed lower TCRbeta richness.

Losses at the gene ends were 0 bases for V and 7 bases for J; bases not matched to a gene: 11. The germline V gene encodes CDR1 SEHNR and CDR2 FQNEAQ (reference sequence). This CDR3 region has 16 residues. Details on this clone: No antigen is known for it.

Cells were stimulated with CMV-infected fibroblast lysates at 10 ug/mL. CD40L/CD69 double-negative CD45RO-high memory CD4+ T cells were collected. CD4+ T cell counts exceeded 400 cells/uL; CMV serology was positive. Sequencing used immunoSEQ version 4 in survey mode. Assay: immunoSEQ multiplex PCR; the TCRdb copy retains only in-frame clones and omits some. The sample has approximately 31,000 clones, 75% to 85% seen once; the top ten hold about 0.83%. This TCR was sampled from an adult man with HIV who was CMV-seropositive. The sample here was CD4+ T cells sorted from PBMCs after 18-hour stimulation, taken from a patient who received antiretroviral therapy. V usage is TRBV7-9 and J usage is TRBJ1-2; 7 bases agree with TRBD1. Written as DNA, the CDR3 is TGTGCCAGCAGCTTAGCGTCCCCAGGGGGGAGAGGTGGCTACACCTTC. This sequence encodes CASSLASPGGRGGYTF.